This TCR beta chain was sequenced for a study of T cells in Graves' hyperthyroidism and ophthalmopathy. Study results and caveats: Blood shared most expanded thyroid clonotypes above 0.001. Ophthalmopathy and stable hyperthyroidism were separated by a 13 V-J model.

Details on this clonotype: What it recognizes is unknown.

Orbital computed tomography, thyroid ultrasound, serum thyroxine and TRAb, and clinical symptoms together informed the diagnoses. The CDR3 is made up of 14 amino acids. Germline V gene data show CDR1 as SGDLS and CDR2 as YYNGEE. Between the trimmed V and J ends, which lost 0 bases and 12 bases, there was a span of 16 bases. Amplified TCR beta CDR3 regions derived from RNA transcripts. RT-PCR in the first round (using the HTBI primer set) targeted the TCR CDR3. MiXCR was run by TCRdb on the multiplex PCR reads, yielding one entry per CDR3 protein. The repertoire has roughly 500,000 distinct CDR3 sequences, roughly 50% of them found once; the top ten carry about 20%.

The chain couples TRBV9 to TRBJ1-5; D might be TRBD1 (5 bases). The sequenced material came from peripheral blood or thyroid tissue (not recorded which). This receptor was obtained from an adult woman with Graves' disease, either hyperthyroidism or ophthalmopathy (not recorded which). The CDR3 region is CASSVGGAVEVQHF. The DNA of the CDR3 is TGTGCCAGCAGCGTAGGAGGGGCGGTGGAGGTCCAGCATTTT.